This T cell receptor beta chain came from a study of shared clonotypes between healthy human individuals. Study context: Researchers assigned three CD4 naive, three CD4 memory, two CD8 naive and one CD8 memory plate to each donor.

J was trimmed by 9 bases and V by 3 bases; bases with no gene match: 11. Germline lookup yields CDR1 KGHSH and CDR2 LQKENI. CDR3 size: 15 residues. CD45RO-negative, CCR7-positively selected cells formed the naive CD8 fraction, excluding terminally differentiated effector memory CD45RA+ cells. Overall study findings and caveats: Across subsets, estimated richness was generally greater for naive than for memory populations.

As to this clone: The antigen is not known.

The method was immunoSEQ multiplex PCR; TCRdb's version includes in-frame clones alone and lacks a portion of them. Seen here are around 2.1 million clones, approximately 94% observed once, and the top ten hold 1.5% to 2%. This receptor was obtained from a man younger than 35 in good health. Some clones in this sample may be carry-over from other donors' samples. The source material was naive CD8+ T cells from PBMCs. This rearrangement joins TRBV18 to TRBJ2-1, with TRBD1 matching over 7 bases. The CDR3 DNA reads as TGTGCCAGCTCACCGGACAGGATGCTAGGGGGTGAGCAGTTCTTC. Translating it yields CASSPDRMLGGEQFF.